This T cell receptor beta chain was captured by sequencing in a study of preoperative IRX-2 immunotherapy in early breast cancer (dated by TCRdb to between 2018 and 2021). CDR3 length: 13 amino acids, cysteine to phenylalanine. The CDR3 DNA has 39 bases and is translated from base 1. V drops 3 bases and J drops 7 bases, leaving 9 bases in between. As encoded in the germline V gene (reference sequence), CDR1 is MNHEY while CDR2 is SMNVEV. With regard to this clone: Its antigen is unknown. No clone much larger than this one lies a single base away; base qualities are absent.

The treatment or condition label here, explained by the study, means: preoperative locoregional IRX-2 cytokine immunotherapy. The samples were obtained from a phase Ib study that tested preoperative, locoregional IRX-2 cytokine immunotherapy designed to prime immune responses. The donors were early-stage breast cancer patients who were given IRX-2 prior to surgery. The method was the immunoSEQ multiplex PCR assay. Sourced from immuneACCESS, this table was stored by TCRdb with only in-frame sequences that have V and J called. A share of the clones is absent; for the studies checked, an unresolved V gene accounts for under half, and the remainder has no known explanation. The sample profile shows about 25,000 clones; 75% to 90% of them were found once. 1% to 1.5% of the sample is taken by the ten largest.

The chain couples TRBV27 to TRBJ2-2, with TRBD2 perhaps the D gene, on 6 matching bases. The origin of this receptor is a human donor with breast cancer. The material sequenced was lymph node tissue, taken after IRX-2 immunotherapy. The sequenced DNA: TGTGCCAGCAGTTTTGCAGCGGGCGGGGAGCTGTTTTTT. This translates into CASSFAAGGELFF.